This T cell receptor (beta chain) stems from a study of blood T cell repertoires in COVID-19 (TCRdb year 2020). For the wider study: Samples from collaborators originated in the United States, Italy and Spain and spanned both the acute and convalescent phases of COVID-19. Where HLA class I and class II types were available, the types were taken from metadata supplied by the sample provider, not from assay-based typing. Nearly every sample came with metadata listing a de-identified subject ID, COVID-19 status, age in years and sex. The prospective study material was composed of cDNA or gDNA derived from T cells, B-cell-depleted T cells, or PBMCs. Deeply sampled blood TCRbeta repertoires from subjects exposed to, actively infected with, or recovered from COVID-19 were included in the dataset. The repertoires were made available in a free public database intended to serve as a resource for research on the immune response to SARS-CoV-2. Samples were obtained from the ongoing ImmuneRACE study (first 160 participants) and from 1,200 or so subjects provided by 6 global collaborators. What the study reported, not specific to this receptor: How much clinical and demographic metadata was included differed by source and by participant, and the metadata was provided uncurated.

About this clone: The target of this receptor is not known. No much larger clone exists at a distance of one base, and base qualities are not known.

TCRbeta CDR3 regions were amplified from genomic DNA using the immunoSEQ Assay, a bias-controlled multiplex PCR. The authors' analysis ran thus. Within the assay, amplification of reference gene primers was used to estimate how many nucleated cells each sample contained. Sequence reads were collapsed and filtered to measure the absolute abundance of every unique TCRbeta CDR3 rearrangement. Productive Simpson clonality was computed per sample as the square root of Simpson's diversity index over productive rearrangements. Entries here come from immuneACCESS through TCRdb and include only in-frame sequences with V and J called. Some clones fail to appear in such tables; in the studies checked, an unresolved V gene covers under half of the shortfall, and the cause of the remainder is unknown. Clone size and the V and J calls come from that table; the DNA yielded D and trimming. This sample has 140,000 to 150,000 clones in its table, and around 90% of those were observed once. The top ten hold 1.8% of the sample.

Sequences LNHDA (CDR1) and SQIVND (CDR2) are obtained from the germline V gene (reference sequence). The CDR3 runs 15 residues from the cysteine to the phenylalanine. This entry keeps only the CDR3 DNA: 45 bases, framed from base 1. Trimming removed 4 bases from V and 1 base from J, leaving 13 bases between the germline ends. Each collaborating institution followed its own protocols to collect whole blood in K2EDTA tubes. For TCRbeta analysis, collaborators shipped samples in one of three forms: frozen whole blood, isolated PBMCs, or DNA extracted from either of those sample types. The V and J genes are TRBV19 and TRBJ1-1, with the D gene uncertain. The receptor was derived from a man between 65 and 85 years old with acute or convalescent COVID-19. The source material was peripheral blood. The base sequence is TGTGCCAGTAGTACCCGTGGGGAGAGGAACACTGAAGCTTTCTTT. Protein translation: CASSTRGERNTEAFF. This CDR3, with the reference TRBV19 and TRBJ1-1 proteins standing in past its ends, gives the full variable domain DGGITQSPKYLFRKEGQNVTLSCEQNLNHDAMYWYRQDPGQGLRLIYYSQIVNDFQKGDIAEGYSVSREKKESFPLTVTSAQKNPTAFYLCASSTRGERNTEAFFGQGTRLTVV.